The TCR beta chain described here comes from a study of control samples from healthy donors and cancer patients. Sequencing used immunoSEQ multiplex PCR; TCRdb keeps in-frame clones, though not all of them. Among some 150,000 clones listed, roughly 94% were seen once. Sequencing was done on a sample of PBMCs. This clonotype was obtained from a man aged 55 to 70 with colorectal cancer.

In DNA, the CDR3 is TGCGCCAGCAGCCAATCACCGGGGGACAATGAGCAGTTCTTC. The encoded protein is CASSQSPGDNEQFF. This rearrangement joins TRBV4-1 to TRBJ2-1, with D possibly matching TRBD2 (6 bases). The V end was cut by 2 bases, the J end by 5 bases, with 10 bases between. Germline loops: CDR1 MGHRA, CDR2 YSYEKL. This CDR3 has 14 residues.